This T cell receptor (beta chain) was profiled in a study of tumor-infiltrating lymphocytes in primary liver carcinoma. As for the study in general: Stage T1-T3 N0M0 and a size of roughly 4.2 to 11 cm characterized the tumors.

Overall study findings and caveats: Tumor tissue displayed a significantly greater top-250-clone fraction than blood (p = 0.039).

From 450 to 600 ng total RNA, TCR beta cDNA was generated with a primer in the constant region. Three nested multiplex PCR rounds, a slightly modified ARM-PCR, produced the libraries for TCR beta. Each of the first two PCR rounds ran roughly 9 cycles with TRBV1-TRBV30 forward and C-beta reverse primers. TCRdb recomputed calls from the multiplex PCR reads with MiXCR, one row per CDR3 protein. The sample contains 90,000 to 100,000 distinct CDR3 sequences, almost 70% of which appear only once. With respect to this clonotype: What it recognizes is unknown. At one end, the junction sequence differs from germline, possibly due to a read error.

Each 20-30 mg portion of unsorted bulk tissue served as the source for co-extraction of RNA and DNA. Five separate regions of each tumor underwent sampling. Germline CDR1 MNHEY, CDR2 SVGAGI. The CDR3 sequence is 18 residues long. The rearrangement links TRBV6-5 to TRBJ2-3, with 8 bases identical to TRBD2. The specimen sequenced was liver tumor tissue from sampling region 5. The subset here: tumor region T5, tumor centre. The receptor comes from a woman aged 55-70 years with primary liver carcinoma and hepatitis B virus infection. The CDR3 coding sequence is TGTGCCAGTAGTTCCTCTTGTGCGGGAGGCCTCGGCACAGATACGCAGTATTTT. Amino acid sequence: CASSSSCAGGLGTDTQYF.